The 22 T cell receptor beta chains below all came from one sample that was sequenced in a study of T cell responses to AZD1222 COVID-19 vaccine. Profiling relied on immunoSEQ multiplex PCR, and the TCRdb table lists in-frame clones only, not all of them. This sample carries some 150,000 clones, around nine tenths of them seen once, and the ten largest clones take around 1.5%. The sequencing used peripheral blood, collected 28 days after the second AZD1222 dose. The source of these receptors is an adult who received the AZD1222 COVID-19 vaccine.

In nucleotides, the CDR3 is TGTGCCAGCAGCCAAGAGTTAATGGTCCGACCCGGGACGGAAGCTTTCTTT. Translation: CASSQELMVRPGTEAFF. This chain joins TRBV4-2 and TRBJ1-1, with D perhaps matching TRBD1 (5 bases). Germline CDR1 is LGHNA and CDR2 is YNFKEQ. The CDR3 loop spans 17 amino acids. V lost 0 bases, J lost 8 bases, and 22 bases lay in between.

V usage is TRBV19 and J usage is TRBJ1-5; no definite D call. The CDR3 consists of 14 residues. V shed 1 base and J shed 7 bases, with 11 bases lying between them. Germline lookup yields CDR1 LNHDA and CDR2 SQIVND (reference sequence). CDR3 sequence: CASSIVLIKQPQHF. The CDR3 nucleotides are TGTGCCAGTAGTATAGTTCTCATCAAGCAGCCCCAGCATTTT. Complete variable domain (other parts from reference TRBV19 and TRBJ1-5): DGGITQSPKYLFRKEGQNVTLSCEQNLNHDAMYWYRQDPGQGLRLIYYSQIVNDFQKGDIAEGYSVSREKKESFPLTVTSAQKNPTAFYLCASSIVLIKQPQHFGDGTRLSIL.

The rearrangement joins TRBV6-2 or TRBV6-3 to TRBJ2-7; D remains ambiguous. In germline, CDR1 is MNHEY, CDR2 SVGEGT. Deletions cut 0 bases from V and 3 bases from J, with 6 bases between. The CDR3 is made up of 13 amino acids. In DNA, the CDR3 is TGTGCCAGCAGTTACTCGAGAGTCTACGAGCAGTACTTC. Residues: CASSYSRVYEQYF.

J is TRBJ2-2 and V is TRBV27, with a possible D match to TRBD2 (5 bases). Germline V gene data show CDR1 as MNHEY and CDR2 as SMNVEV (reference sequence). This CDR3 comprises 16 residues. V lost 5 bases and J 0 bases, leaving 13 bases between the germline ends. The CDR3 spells CASSLRLPANTGELFF. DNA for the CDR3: TGTGCCAGCAGTCTGAGACTACCCGCGAACACCGGGGAGCTGTTTTTT.

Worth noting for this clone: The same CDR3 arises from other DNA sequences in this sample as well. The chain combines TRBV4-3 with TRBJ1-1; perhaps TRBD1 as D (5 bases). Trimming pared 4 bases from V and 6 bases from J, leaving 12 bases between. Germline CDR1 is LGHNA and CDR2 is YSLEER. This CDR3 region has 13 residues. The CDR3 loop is CASSPPGGAEAFF. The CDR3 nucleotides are TGCGCCAGCAGCCCTCCTGGGGGGGCTGAAGCTTTCTTT.

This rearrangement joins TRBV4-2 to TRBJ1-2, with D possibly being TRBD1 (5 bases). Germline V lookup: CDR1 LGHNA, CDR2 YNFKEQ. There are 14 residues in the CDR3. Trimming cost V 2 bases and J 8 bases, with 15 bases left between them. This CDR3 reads CASSQPGTALGYTF. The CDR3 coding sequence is TGTGCCAGCAGCCAACCTGGGACCGCCCTAGGCTACACCTTC.

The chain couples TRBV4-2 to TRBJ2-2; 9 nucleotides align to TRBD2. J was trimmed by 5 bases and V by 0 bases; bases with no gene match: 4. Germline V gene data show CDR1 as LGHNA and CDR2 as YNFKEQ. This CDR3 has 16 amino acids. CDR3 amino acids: CASSQEQAGGTGELFF. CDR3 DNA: TGTGCCAGCAGCCAAGAACAAGCGGGAGGAACCGGGGAGCTGTTTTTT.

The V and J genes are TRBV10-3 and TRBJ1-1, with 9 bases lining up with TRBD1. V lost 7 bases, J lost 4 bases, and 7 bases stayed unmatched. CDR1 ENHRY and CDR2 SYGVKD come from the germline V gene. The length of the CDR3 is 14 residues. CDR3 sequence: CAINGDREGTEAFF. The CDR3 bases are TGTGCCATCAATGGGGACAGGGAGGGCACTGAAGCTTTCTTT.

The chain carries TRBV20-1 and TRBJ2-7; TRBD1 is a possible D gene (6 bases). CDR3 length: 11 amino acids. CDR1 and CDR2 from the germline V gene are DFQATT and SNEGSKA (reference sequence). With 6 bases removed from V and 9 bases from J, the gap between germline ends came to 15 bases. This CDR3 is CSAPVGARQYF. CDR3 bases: TGCAGTGCCCCTGTGGGGGCCCGGCAGTACTTC.

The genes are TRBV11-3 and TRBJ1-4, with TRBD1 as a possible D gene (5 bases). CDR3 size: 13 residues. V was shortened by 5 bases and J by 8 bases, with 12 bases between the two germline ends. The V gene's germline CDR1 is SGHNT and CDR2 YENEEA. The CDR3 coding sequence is TGTGCCAGCAGCGAGAAGAGACAGGAAAAACTGTTTTTT. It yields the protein CASSEKRQEKLFF.

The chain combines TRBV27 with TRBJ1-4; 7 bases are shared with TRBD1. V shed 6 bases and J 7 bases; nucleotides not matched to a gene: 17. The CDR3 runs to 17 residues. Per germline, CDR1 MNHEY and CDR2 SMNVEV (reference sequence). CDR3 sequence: CASSRTYRGSRGEKLFF. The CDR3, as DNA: TGTGCCAGCAGCCGCACCTACAGGGGAAGTCGGGGTGAAAAACTGTTTTTT.

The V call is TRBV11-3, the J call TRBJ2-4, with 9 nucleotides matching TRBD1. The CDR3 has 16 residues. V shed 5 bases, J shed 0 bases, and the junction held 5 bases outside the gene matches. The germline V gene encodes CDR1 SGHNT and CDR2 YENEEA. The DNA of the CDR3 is TGTGCCAGCAGCACCGGACAGGGGTTAGCCAAAAACATTCAGTACTTC. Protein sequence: CASSTGQGLAKNIQYF. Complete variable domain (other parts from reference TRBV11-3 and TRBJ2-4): EAGVVQSPRYKIIEKKQPVAFWCNPISGHNTLYWYLQNLGQGPELLIRYENEEAVDDSQLPKDRFSAERLKGVDSTLKIQPAELGDSAVYLCASSTGQGLAKNIQYFGAGTRLSVL.

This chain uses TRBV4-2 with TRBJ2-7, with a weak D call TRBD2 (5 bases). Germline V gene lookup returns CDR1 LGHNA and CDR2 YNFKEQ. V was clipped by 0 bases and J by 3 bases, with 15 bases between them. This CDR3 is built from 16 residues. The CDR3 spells CASSQDLSGLVYEQYF. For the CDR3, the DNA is TGTGCCAGCAGCCAAGATCTTTCAGGACTTGTCTACGAGCAGTACTTC.

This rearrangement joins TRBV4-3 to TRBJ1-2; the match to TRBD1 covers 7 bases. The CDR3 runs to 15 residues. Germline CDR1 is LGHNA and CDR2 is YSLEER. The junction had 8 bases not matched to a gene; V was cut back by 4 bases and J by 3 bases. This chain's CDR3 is CASSPGTALDYGYTF. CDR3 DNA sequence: TGCGCCAGCAGCCCCGGGACAGCCCTTGACTATGGCTACACCTTC.

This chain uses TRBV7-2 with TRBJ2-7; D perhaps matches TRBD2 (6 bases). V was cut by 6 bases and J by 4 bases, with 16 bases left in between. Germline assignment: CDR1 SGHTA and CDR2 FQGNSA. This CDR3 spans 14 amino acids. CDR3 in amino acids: CASRGHGTGYEQYF. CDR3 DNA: TGTGCCAGCAGAGGACACGGGACTGGTTACGAGCAGTACTTC. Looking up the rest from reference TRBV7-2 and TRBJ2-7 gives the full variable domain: GAGVSQSPSNKVTEKGKDVELRCDPISGHTALYWYRQSLGQGLEFLIYFQGNSAPDKSGLPSDRFSAERTGGSVSTLTIQRTQQEDSAVYLCASRGHGTGYEQYFGPGTRLTVT.

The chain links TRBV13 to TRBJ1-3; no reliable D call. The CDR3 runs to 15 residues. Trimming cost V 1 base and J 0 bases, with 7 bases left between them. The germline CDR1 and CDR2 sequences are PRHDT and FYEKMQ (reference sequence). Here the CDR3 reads CASSLVRSSGNTIYF. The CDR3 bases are TGTGCCAGCAGCTTAGTACGGTCCTCTGGAAACACCATATATTTT. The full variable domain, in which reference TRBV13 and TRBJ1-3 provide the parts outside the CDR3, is AAGVIQSPRHLIKEKRETATLKCYPIPRHDTVYWYQQGPGQDPQFLISFYEKMQSDKGSIPDRFSAQQFSDYHSELNMSSLELGDSALYFCASSLVRSSGNTIYFGEGSWLTVV.

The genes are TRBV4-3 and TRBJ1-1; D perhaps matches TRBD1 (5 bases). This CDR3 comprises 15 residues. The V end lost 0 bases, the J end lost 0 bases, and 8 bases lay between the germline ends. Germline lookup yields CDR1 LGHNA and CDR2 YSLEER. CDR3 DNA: TGCGCCAGCAGCCAAGATAAGGGGATGAACACTGAAGCTTTCTTT. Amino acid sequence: CASSQDKGMNTEAFF.

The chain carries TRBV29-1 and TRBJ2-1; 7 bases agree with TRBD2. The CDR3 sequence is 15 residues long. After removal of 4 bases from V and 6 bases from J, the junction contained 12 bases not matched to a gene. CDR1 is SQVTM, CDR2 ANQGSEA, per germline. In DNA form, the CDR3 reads TGCAGCGTTGCCTTATATTATGGGGGGGTCAATGAGCAGTTCTTC. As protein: CSVALYYGGVNEQFF.

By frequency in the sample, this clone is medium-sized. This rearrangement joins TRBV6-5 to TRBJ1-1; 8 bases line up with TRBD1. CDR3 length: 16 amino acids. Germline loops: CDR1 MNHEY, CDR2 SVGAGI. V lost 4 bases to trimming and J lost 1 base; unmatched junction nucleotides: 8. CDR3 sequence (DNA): TGTGCCAGCAGTTCGGGACAGGTGATAGGGAACACTGAAGCTTTCTTT. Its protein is CASSSGQVIGNTEAFF.

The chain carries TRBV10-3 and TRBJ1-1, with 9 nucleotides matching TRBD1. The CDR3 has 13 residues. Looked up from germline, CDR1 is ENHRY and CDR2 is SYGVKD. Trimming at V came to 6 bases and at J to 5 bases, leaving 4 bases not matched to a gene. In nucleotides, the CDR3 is TGTGCCATCAGAACGACAGGGGGTACTGAAGCTTTCTTT. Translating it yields CAIRTTGGTEAFF.

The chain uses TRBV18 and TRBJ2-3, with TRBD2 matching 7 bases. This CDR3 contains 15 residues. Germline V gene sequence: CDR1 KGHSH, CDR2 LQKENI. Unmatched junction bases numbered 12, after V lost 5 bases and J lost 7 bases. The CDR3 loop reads CASSVPGGSENTQYF. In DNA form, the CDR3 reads TGTGCCAGCTCAGTGCCTGGCGGGAGTGAGAATACGCAGTATTTT. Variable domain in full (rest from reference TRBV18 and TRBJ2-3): NAGVMQNPRHLVRRRGQEARLRCSPMKGHSHVYWYRQLPEEGLKFMVYLQKENIIDESGMPKERFSAEFPKEGPSILRIQQVVRGDSAAYFCASSVPGGSENTQYFGPGTRLTVL.

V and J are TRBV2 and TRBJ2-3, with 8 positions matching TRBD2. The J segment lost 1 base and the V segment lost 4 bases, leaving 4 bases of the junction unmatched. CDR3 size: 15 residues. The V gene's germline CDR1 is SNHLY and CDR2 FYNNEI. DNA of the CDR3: TGTGCCAGCAGTGTCGGACTAGCCGGCACAGATACGCAGTATTTT. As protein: CASSVGLAGTDTQYF.